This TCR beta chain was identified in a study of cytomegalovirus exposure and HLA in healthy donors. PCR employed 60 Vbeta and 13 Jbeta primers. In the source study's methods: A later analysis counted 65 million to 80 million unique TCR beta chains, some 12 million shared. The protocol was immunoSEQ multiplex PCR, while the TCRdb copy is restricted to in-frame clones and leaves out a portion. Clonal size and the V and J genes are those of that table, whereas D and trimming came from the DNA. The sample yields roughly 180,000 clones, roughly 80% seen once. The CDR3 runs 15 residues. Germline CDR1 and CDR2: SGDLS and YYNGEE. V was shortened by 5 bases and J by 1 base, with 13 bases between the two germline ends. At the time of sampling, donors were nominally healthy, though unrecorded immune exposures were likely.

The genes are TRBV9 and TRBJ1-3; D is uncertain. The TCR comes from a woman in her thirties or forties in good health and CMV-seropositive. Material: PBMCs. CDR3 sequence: CASSLGGGSGNTIYF. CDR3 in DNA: TGTGCCAGCAGTCTCGGCGGTGGGTCTGGAAACACCATATATTTT.